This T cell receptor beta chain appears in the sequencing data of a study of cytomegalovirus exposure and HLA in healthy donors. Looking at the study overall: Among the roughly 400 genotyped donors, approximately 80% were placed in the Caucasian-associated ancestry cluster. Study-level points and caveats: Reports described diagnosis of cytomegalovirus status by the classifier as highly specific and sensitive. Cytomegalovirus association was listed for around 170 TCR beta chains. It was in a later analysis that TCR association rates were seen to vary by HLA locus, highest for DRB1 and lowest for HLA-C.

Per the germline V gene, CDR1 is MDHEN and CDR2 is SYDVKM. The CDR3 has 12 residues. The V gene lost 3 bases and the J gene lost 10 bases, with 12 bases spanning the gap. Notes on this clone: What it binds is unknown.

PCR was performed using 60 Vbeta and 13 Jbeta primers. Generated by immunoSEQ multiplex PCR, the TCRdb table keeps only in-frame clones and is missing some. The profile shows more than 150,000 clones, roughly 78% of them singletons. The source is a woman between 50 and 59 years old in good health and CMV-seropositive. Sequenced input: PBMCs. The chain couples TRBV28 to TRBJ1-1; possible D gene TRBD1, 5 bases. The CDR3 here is CASSFAPGGAFF. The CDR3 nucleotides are TGTGCCAGCAGTTTTGCTCCGGGGGGAGCTTTCTTT.